This TCR beta chain was documented in a study of somatic mutations in cytotoxic T cells in rheumatoid arthritis. Across the study: Including V beta1+ cells that were sequenced for TCRB, some T-cell populations stained with V beta antibodies were flow-sorted at nearly 100% purity.

There are a few counts of this clone. Its matching antigen is unknown. Authors' analysis steps: Of patient CD8+ clones exceeding 1%, few matched published virus-specific TCRB sequences. TCRdb keeps only in-frame clones here, not all; method: immunoSEQ multiplex PCR. V, J and clone size reflect that table, while D and trimming were determined from the DNA. This sample carries more than 9,000 clones, almost 80% of them seen once, and the ten largest clones take more than 35%. Both CD4+ and CD8+ cells were separated through positive magnetic bead selection, and their purity was verified using flow cytometry. Study results and limitations: Neither rheumatoid arthritis patients nor age-matched healthy controls had significantly different CD8+ T-cell clonality from the other group.

The CDR3 contains 14 residues. With 4 bases clipped from V and 7 bases from J, the junction kept 9 bases outside the gene matches. Germline V CDR1 and CDR2: SEHNR, FQNEAQ (reference sequence). The sequencing sample was made of CD8+ T cells sorted from blood. This TCR was recovered from an adult with rheumatoid arthritis. This chain links TRBV7-9 with TRBJ1-2; 7 bases agree with TRBD1. The CDR3 coding sequence is TGTGCCAGCAGCTCCCCGGATCACAGGGGTGGCTACACCTTC. This translates into CASSSPDHRGGYTF.